The rows below give T cell receptor beta chains drawn from one sample of a study of blood T cell repertoires in COVID-19. Measured with immunoSEQ multiplex PCR; TCRdb has only the in-frame clones, and not every one. The sample contains under 85,000 clones, approximately 83% of which appear only once. Sequencing was carried out using peripheral blood. The receptors originated from a human donor in a cohort sampled during active COVID-19. Both conserved end residues are part of each CDR3. The D gene is left open where the match is weak. Not all rows give a size; the values are once, few, many and, for expanded clones, a class.

D gene | J gene | clone size | V gene | CDR3 protein | CDR3 DNA
TRBD2 | TRBJ2-3 | - | TRBV18 | CASSPLGGSPDTQYF | TGTGCCAGCTCACCACTGGGGGGGTCCCCAGATACGCAGTATTTT
- | TRBJ2-1 | - | TRBV7-2 | CASSSSGGVAYNEQFF | TGTGCCAGCAGCTCCTCGGGCGGGGTGGCCTACAATGAGCAGTTCTTC
TRBD2 | TRBJ2-7 | - | TRBV29-1 | CSARSASGGYEQYF | TGCAGCGCTCGATCGGCTAGCGGTGGTTACGAGCAGTACTTC
- | TRBJ1-3 | - | TRBV5-4 | CASSSGGSAPGRTPIYF | TGTGCCAGCAGCTCGGGCGGGTCTGCGCCGGGCAGAACTCCCATATATTTT
TRBD2 | TRBJ2-7 | - | TRBV9 | CASSARLASYEQYF | TGTGCCAGCAGCGCACGACTAGCGAGCTACGAGCAGTACTTC
- | TRBJ1-1 | - | TRBV19 | CASSMSGQLTEAFF | TGTGCCAGTAGTATGTCAGGTCAGCTAACTGAAGCTTTCTTT
- | TRBJ2-1 | once | TRBV7-9 | CASSLSGYNEQFF | TGTGCCAGCAGCTTATCAGGGTACAATGAGCAGTTCTTC
- | TRBJ2-7 | - | TRBV12-3/TRBV12-4 | CASTKSRVGEQYF | TGTGCCAGCACCAAGTCCCGGGTTGGCGAGCAGTACTTC
TRBD2 | TRBJ2-5 | - | TRBV2 | CATIGAGGLETQYF | TGTGCCACCATCGGGGCGGGGGGCTTAGAGACCCAGTACTTC
TRBD1 | TRBJ1-1 | - | TRBV19 | CASTAADRGGTEAFF | TGTGCCAGCACCGCCGCGGACAGGGGAGGAACTGAAGCTTTCTTT
- | TRBJ2-1 | - | TRBV18 | CASSLGGDHNEQFF | TGTGCCAGCTCACTGGGCGGGGACCACAATGAGCAGTTCTTC
- | TRBJ1-2 | - | TRBV28 | CASSPTSNYGYTF | TGTGCCAGCAGTCCAACTTCTAACTATGGCTACACCTTC
- | TRBJ2-2 | - | TRBV5-6 | CASSVESGTGELFF | TGTGCCAGCAGCGTCGAGAGCGGCACCGGGGAGCTGTTTTTT